The present TCR beta chain was sequenced within a study of Ad26.COV2.S vaccination and SARS-CoV-2 variants. Study overall: Donor allocation was to the COV1001 Ad26.COV2.S trial arm. Once, or twice with 56 days between doses, Ad26.COV2.S was given intramuscularly.

The germline gives CDR1 MDHEN, CDR2 SYDVKM. CDR3 length: 16 residues. The germline V and J ends were trimmed by 4 bases and 4 bases, with 14 bases remaining between them. A few counts support this clone. Antigen specificity is unknown. Stated treatment: approximately 18 received Ad26.COV2.S at low or high dose, single or two shots; roughly 5 received placebo; per-sample allocation not given. Sampling occurred on day 63 after the first vaccine or placebo injection. Donor was an adult aged 18-55 years in Boston. Produced via immunoSEQ multiplex PCR; TCRdb's table is partial and in-frame only. The data contain around 420,000 clones, roughly 88% of them singletons. Notes on the study in general: Across vaccine and placebo recipients, the breadth of non-spike TCRs was similar.

The sequence came from a person aged 18-60 years who received the Ad26.COV2.S COVID-19 vaccine or a placebo. The input for sequencing was peripheral blood, taken in a trial of Ad26.COV2.S vaccine versus placebo. The chain joins TRBV28 to TRBJ2-6; D possibly corresponds to TRBD2 (6 bases). This CDR3 is CASSSHAGSGANVLTF. In DNA form, the CDR3 reads TGTGCCAGCAGTTCTCATGCGGGAAGCGGGGCCAACGTCCTGACTTTC.